A single sample gave rise to the 18 T cell receptor beta chains below, sequenced in a study of blood T cell repertoires in COVID-19. The method was immunoSEQ multiplex PCR; TCRdb's version includes in-frame clones alone and lacks a portion of them. The repertoire holds roughly 240,000 clones, with approximately 85% as singletons. Sequencing was done on a sample of peripheral blood. The origin of the receptors is a woman in her 70s with acute or convalescent COVID-19.

In this sample, this clone turned up once. The chain joins TRBV11-2 to TRBJ1-2; D is uncertain. The CDR3 is 12 residues long. The germline CDR1 and CDR2 sequences are SGHAT and FQNNGV. V gave up 2 bases and J gave up 8 bases, with 9 bases separating them. In DNA, the CDR3 is TGTGCCAGCAGCTTAAACTCTCGGGGCTACACCTTC. Translation gives CASSLNSRGYTF.

The chain carries TRBV5-1 and TRBJ2-1; D may be TRBD2 (6 bases). The V end was cut by 3 bases, the J end by 0 bases, with 13 bases between. Germline CDR1 SGHRS, CDR2 YFSETQ. The CDR3 covers 16 residues. CDR3 region: CASSSGGASSYNEQFF. DNA for the CDR3: TGCGCCAGCAGCTCGGGCGGGGCCAGCTCCTACAATGAGCAGTTCTTC.

The chain combines TRBV5-6 with TRBJ2-7; weak D call: TRBD1 (6 bases). The germline V gene has CDR1 SGHDT and CDR2 YYEEEE. This CDR3 comprises 15 residues. Trimming cost V 4 bases and J 2 bases, with 16 bases left between them. The chain's CDR3 is CASSPRTAGAYEQYF. DNA of the CDR3: TGTGCCAGCAGCCCGCGGACAGCCGGGGCCTACGAGCAGTACTTC.

The rearrangement uses TRBV10-1 and TRBJ2-4, with a tentative D call TRBD2 (7 bases). Per the germline V gene, CDR1 is WNHNN and CDR2 is SYGVQD (reference sequence). This CDR3 has 15 residues. The germline V and J ends were trimmed by 4 bases and 5 bases, with 15 bases remaining between them. As DNA, the CDR3 is TGCGCCAGCAGTGCTGGGTGGGGGGGCGAAAACATTCAGTACTTC. Amino acid sequence: CASSAGWGGENIQYF.

CDR3 loop: CASSPQAGSNQPQHF. For the CDR3, the DNA is TGTGCCAGCTCACCACAGGCAGGTAGCAATCAGCCCCAGCATTTT. The V gene is TRBV18, the J gene TRBJ1-5; no clear D. The CDR3 covers 15 residues. The ends were cut back, 1 base at V and 0 bases at J, with 7 bases in the middle. CDR1 KGHSH and CDR2 LQKENI come from the germline V gene.

The chain carries TRBV7-9 and TRBJ2-3, with a possible D match to TRBD1 (5 bases). Looked up from germline, CDR1 is SEHNR and CDR2 is FQNEAQ (reference sequence). V shed 3 bases and J shed 0 bases, with 10 bases lying between them. This CDR3 comprises 15 residues. The CDR3 spells CASSFPGPSTDTQYF. CDR3 DNA: TGTGCCAGCAGCTTCCCAGGGCCCAGCACAGATACGCAGTATTTT.

This clone was counted only a few times. This rearrangement joins TRBV15 to TRBJ1-5; D is unresolved. Trimming shortened V by 0 bases and J by 3 bases, and 12 bases separated the two germline ends. There are 16 residues in the CDR3. Germline loops: CDR1 LNHNV, CDR2 YYDKDF (reference sequence). The CDR3 coding sequence is TGTGCCACCAGCAGAGATGACAACACTTTCAATCAGCCCCAGCATTTT. It yields the protein CATSRDDNTFNQPQHF.

The chain carries TRBV2 and TRBJ1-2; D may be TRBD1 (5 bases). V was pared by 3 bases and J by 1 base, with 6 bases between. Per germline, CDR1 SNHLY and CDR2 FYNNEI. The CDR3 extends over 13 amino acids. CDR3 sequence reads: CASSDRVNYGYTF. CDR3 DNA sequence: TGTGCCAGCAGTGACAGGGTTAACTATGGCTACACCTTC.

This clone occurred once. The rearrangement joins TRBV18 to TRBJ2-7, with TRBD1 matching over 12 bases. Germline V lookup: CDR1 KGHSH, CDR2 LQKENI. V was clipped by 6 bases and J by 4 bases; unmatched bases: 7. The CDR3 sequence is 15 residues long. Here the CDR3 reads CASSLGTGGLYEQYF. DNA for the CDR3: TGTGCCAGCTCCCTCGGGACAGGGGGCTTGTACGAGCAGTACTTC.

The chain is built from TRBV5-4 and TRBJ1-4, with a tentative D call TRBD1 (6 bases). Per the germline V gene, CDR1 is SGHNT and CDR2 is YYREEE (reference sequence). V was cut by 0 bases and J by 7 bases, with 10 bases left in between. The CDR3 length is 14 residues. The CDR3 DNA sequence: TGTGCCAGCAGCTTGGAACAGGGAAGTGAAAAACTGTTTTTT. Encoded protein: CASSLEQGSEKLFF.

The rearrangement uses TRBV7-2 and TRBJ2-1; 8 bases align to TRBD2. This CDR3 spans 16 amino acids. Looked up from germline, CDR1 is SGHTA and CDR2 is FQGNSA. With 5 bases clipped from V and 2 bases from J, the junction kept 8 bases outside the gene matches. For the CDR3, the DNA is TGTGCCAGCAGCCCCCGGGGGGGTTCGACCTACAATGAGCAGTTCTTC. Residues: CASSPRGGSTYNEQFF.

The V and J genes are TRBV7-8 and TRBJ1-1; D perhaps matches TRBD1 (5 bases). The germline CDR1 and CDR2 sequences are SGHVS and FQNEAQ. Trimming stripped 1 base from V and 10 bases from J, with 16 bases between. The CDR3 consists of 14 residues. The DNA of the CDR3 is TGTGCCAGCAGCTTAGTCCAGGGCGGTTCGGCAGCTTTCTTT. Its protein product is CASSLVQGGSAAFF.

The J gene is TRBJ2-7, the V gene TRBV13; 7 bases fit TRBD1. The CDR3 spans 15 residues. Germline CDR1 and CDR2: PRHDT and FYEKMQ (reference sequence). Trimming at V came to 5 bases and at J to 2 bases, leaving 9 bases not matched to a gene. CDR3 bases: TGTGCCAGCAGCCAAACCAGGGACAGTACCTACGAGCAGTACTTC. Its protein product is CASSQTRDSTYEQYF. Based on the CDR3 plus reference TRBV13 and TRBJ2-7, the full variable domain is AAGVIQSPRHLIKEKRETATLKCYPIPRHDTVYWYQQGPGQDPQFLISFYEKMQSDKGSIPDRFSAQQFSDYHSELNMSSLELGDSALYFCASSQTRDSTYEQYFGPGTRLTVT.

The chain links TRBV6-6 to TRBJ2-1, with TRBD1 matching over 8 bases. The V gene end was trimmed by 5 bases and the J gene end by 7 bases; junction bases not matched to a gene: 16. This CDR3 is 17 amino acids long. Germline V gene data show CDR1 as MNHNY and CDR2 as SVGAGI (reference sequence). The CDR3 is CASSPNPRDRQGNEQFF. CDR3 coding DNA: TGTGCCAGCAGTCCCAACCCCCGGGACAGGCAAGGAAATGAGCAGTTCTTC.

The rearrangement joins TRBV7-2 to TRBJ1-5; D is possibly TRBD1 (5 bases). Germline loops: CDR1 SGHTA, CDR2 FQGNSA. The V and J ends lost 1 base and 7 bases respectively, with 14 bases between them. This CDR3 is built from 15 residues. The CDR3 reads CASSLGIDRIQPQHF. CDR3 DNA sequence: TGTGCCAGCAGCTTAGGAATCGACAGAATACAGCCCCAGCATTTT.

The chain uses TRBV11-2 and TRBJ2-1; D remains ambiguous. The CDR3 contains 15 residues. The V end lost 1 base, the J end lost 4 bases, and 11 bases lay between the germline ends. Germline V gives CDR1 SGHAT, CDR2 FQNNGV. CDR3 amino acids: CASSLVRSAYNEQFF. CDR3 sequence (DNA): TGTGCCAGCAGCTTAGTGAGGAGCGCATACAATGAGCAGTTCTTC.

The chain links TRBV4-1 to TRBJ2-3; possible D gene TRBD2, 6 bases. V gave up 5 bases and J gave up 2 bases, with 8 bases separating them. From germline, CDR1 is MGHRA and CDR2 YSYEKL. The CDR3 has 13 amino acids. DNA for the CDR3: TGCGCCAGCAGCTGGGACTCCACAGATACGCAGTATTTT. Its translation is CASSWDSTDTQYF.

A single count supports this clone. This chain links TRBV4-3 with TRBJ2-1, with 7 bases that match TRBD1. The J segment lost 8 bases and the V segment lost 0 bases, leaving 10 bases of the junction unmatched. This CDR3 is built from 16 residues. The germline gives CDR1 LGHNA, CDR2 YSLEER. The CDR3 spells CASSQESGTVPHEQFF. In DNA, the CDR3 is TGCGCCAGCAGCCAAGAGTCCGGGACAGTCCCCCATGAGCAGTTCTTC.